A single sample gave rise to the 14 T cell receptor beta chains below, sequenced in a study of T cell responses to AZD1222 COVID-19 vaccine. This table comes from immunoSEQ multiplex PCR, and its TCRdb copy is limited to in-frame clones, with some not included. The sample carries about 46,000 clones, approximately 90% recorded once. Specimen: peripheral blood, collected 28 days after the second AZD1222 dose. The receptors shown here come from an adult who received the AZD1222 COVID-19 vaccine.

CDR3 in amino acids: CASRVTGPNTEAFF. In nucleotides, the CDR3 is TGTGCCAGTAGGGTGACAGGGCCGAACACTGAAGCTTTCTTT. The rearrangement joins TRBV19 to TRBJ1-1; 7 nucleotides align to TRBD1. Germline CDR1 LNHDA, CDR2 SQIVND (reference sequence). There are 14 residues in the CDR3. Trimming removed 6 bases from V and 1 base from J; junction bases left unmatched: 5. Supplemented by reference TRBV19 and TRBJ1-1, the full variable domain reads DGGITQSPKYLFRKEGQNVTLSCEQNLNHDAMYWYRQDPGQGLRLIYYSQIVNDFQKGDIAEGYSVSREKKESFPLTVTSAQKNPTAFYLCASRVTGPNTEAFFGQGTRLTVV.

This rearrangement joins TRBV2 to TRBJ2-1; 7 bases map to TRBD2. The CDR3 consists of 14 residues. Germline assignment: CDR1 SNHLY and CDR2 FYNNEI. V dropped 7 bases and J dropped 6; count of bases not matched to a gene: 9. This chain's CDR3 is CASMAGERANEQFF. CDR3 nucleotide sequence: TGTGCCAGCATGGCGGGAGAGAGGGCCAATGAGCAGTTCTTC.

The V gene is TRBV20-1, the J gene TRBJ1-6, with D hard to call. CDR3 length equals 11 residues. Germline-derived CDR1 and CDR2 are DFQATT and SNEGSKA (reference sequence). With 3 bases removed from V and 14 bases from J, the gap between germline ends came to 11 bases. The CDR3 here is CSARAPSTLHF. CDR3 bases: TGCAGTGCTAGGGCCCCATCCACCCTCCACTTT.

The chain carries TRBV6-5 and TRBJ1-5; a weak D match, TRBD1 (5 bases). The CDR3 runs to 14 residues. V was trimmed by 10 bases and J by 6 bases, leaving 19 bases between them. The germline CDR1 and CDR2 sequences are MNHEY and SVGAGI. CDR3 sequence: CATGGKGHAQPQHF. DNA for the CDR3: TGTGCCACCGGGGGGAAAGGTCATGCTCAGCCCCAGCATTTT.

CDR3 DNA: TGTGCCAGCAGCGTCGGAGGGGGGCACACCGGGGAGCTGTTTTTT. It encodes CASSVGGGHTGELFF. This chain links TRBV9 with TRBJ2-2; D possibly uses TRBD1 or TRBD2 (6 bases each). CDR1 is SGDLS, CDR2 YYNGEE, per germline. The V end was cut by 2 bases, the J end by 3 bases, with 11 bases between. The CDR3 runs to 15 residues.

The V gene is TRBV5-1, the J gene TRBJ1-4, with 7 bases aligning to TRBD1. Germline V lookup: CDR1 SGHRS, CDR2 YFSETQ. There are 14 residues in the CDR3. Trimming at V came to 4 bases and at J to 5 bases, leaving 5 bases not matched to a gene. The CDR3 reads CASSLQGPNEKLFF. CDR3 sequence (DNA): TGCGCCAGCAGCCTACAGGGGCCAAATGAAAAACTGTTTTTT.

V gene TRBV5-1 combines with J gene TRBJ2-3; no clear D gene. CDR1 is SGHRS and CDR2 is YFSETQ in the germline V gene. The CDR3 totals 13 residues. V was trimmed by 0 bases and J by 5 bases, leaving 7 bases between them. In DNA, the CDR3 is TGCGCCAGCAGCTTGGATGTAGGAGATACGCAGTATTTT. Protein product: CASSLDVGDTQYF. Full variable domain (outside the CDR3, taken from reference TRBV5-1 and TRBJ2-3): KAGVTQTPRYLIKTRGQQVTLSCSPISGHRSVSWYQQTPGQGLQFLFEYFSETQRNKGNFPGRFSGRQFSNSRSEMNVSTLELGDSALYLCASSLDVGDTQYFGPGTRLTVL.

The V call is TRBV7-9, the J call TRBJ2-3; D may be TRBD1 (6 bases). Trimming shortened V by 5 bases and J by 2 bases, and 11 bases separated the two germline ends. Germline V gives CDR1 SEHNR, CDR2 FQNEAQ (reference sequence). The CDR3 has 14 residues. CDR3 loop: CASSQRGSTDTQYF. In DNA form, the CDR3 reads TGTGCCAGCAGCCAAAGGGGGTCCACAGATACGCAGTATTTT.

This chain connects TRBV5-7 to TRBJ2-1, with TRBD2 matching over 8 bases. TRBV5-7 is filed as an ORF, its function uncertain. This CDR3 region has 15 residues. The ends lost 5 bases at V and 5 bases at J; junction bases unmatched: 9. The CDR3 DNA is TGTGCCAGCAGATGGCCGGGAGGGCAGAACAATGAGCAGTTCTTC. This encodes CASRWPGGQNNEQFF.

The V and J genes are TRBV10-3 and TRBJ2-7; TRBD2 agrees at 8 bases. Per the germline V gene, CDR1 is ENHRY and CDR2 is SYGVKD. V lost 6 bases and J lost 3; bases outside the gene matches: 7. CDR3 size: 14 residues. The CDR3 DNA follows: TGTGCCATCAGGGGCGGGAGGACCAACTACGAGCAGTACTTC. Translated, it gives CAIRGGRTNYEQYF.

This clone was detected only a few times. The chain employs TRBV4-1 and TRBJ1-2; TRBD1 matches 11 bases. Germline CDR1 MGHRA, CDR2 YSYEKL. The CDR3 length is 19 residues. J lost 5 bases, V lost 6 bases, and 20 bases had no gene match. CDR3 loop: CASRNFSGPDRGLGYGYTF. DNA for the CDR3: TGCGCCAGCAGAAACTTCAGTGGACCGGACAGGGGGCTTGGGTATGGCTACACCTTC.

V usage is TRBV7-9 and J usage is TRBJ2-3; 10 bases match TRBD2. Germline V gene lookup returns CDR1 SEHNR and CDR2 FQNEAQ (reference sequence). The CDR3 is made up of 16 amino acids. The ends lost 1 base at V and 6 bases at J; junction bases unmatched: 7. CDR3 sequence reads: CASSLGLAGVADTQYF. In DNA form, the CDR3 reads TGTGCCAGCAGCTTAGGGCTAGCGGGAGTCGCCGATACGCAGTATTTT.

This clone was seen only a few times. The V gene is TRBV5-1, the J gene TRBJ1-4; possible D gene TRBD1, 5 bases. The CDR3 runs 16 residues. Germline CDR1 SGHRS, CDR2 YFSETQ. The V gene lost 2 bases and the J gene lost 1 base, with 12 bases spanning the gap. CDR3 amino acids: CASSFFGGGTNEKLFF. The CDR3 DNA sequence: TGCGCCAGCAGCTTTTTTGGTGGGGGAACTAATGAAAAACTGTTTTTT.

The chain links TRBV5-1 to TRBJ2-7, with 13 bases fitting TRBD2. The CDR3 loop spans 14 amino acids. The germline CDR1 and CDR2 sequences are SGHRS and YFSETQ. The ends lost 5 bases at V and 4 bases at J; junction bases unmatched: 3. CDR3 residues: CASRRTSGRYEQYF. CDR3 DNA: TGCGCCAGCAGAAGGACTAGCGGGAGATACGAGCAGTACTTC.